The 31 T cell receptor beta chains given below trace back to one sample, sequenced in a study of cytomegalovirus exposure and HLA in healthy donors. The study ran its PCR with 60 Vbeta and 13 Jbeta primers. Method: immunoSEQ multiplex PCR; TCRdb's copy keeps in-frame clones and lacks some. The sample includes some 130,000 clones, around 77% seen only once; the top ten take approximately 4.2%. The sample comprised PBMCs. All receptors come from a male donor in good health and CMV-seropositive.

J is TRBJ1-2 and V is TRBV6-6; a weak D match, TRBD1 (5 bases). Germline V CDR1 and CDR2: MNHNY, SVGAGI (reference sequence). The V end was cut by 0 bases, the J end by 11 bases, with 16 bases between. This CDR3 contains 14 residues. The CDR3 DNA reads TGTGCCAGCAGTTACTCGAATCAGGGCGGTGGGTACACCTTC. Its protein is CASSYSNQGGGYTF.

The V gene is TRBV2, the J gene TRBJ2-7; possible D gene TRBD2, 6 bases. The V end lost 7 bases, the J end lost 7 bases, and 17 bases lay between the germline ends. The CDR3 runs 13 residues. From germline, CDR1 is SNHLY and CDR2 FYNNEI. CDR3 in DNA: TGTGCCAGCACCGCTTGGGACTCGGGGGAGCAGTACTTC. Amino acid sequence: CASTAWDSGEQYF. The full variable domain, its missing parts supplied by reference TRBV2 and TRBJ2-7, is EPEVTQTPSHQVTQMGQEVILRCVPISNHLYFYWYRQILGQKVEFLVSFYNNEISEKSEIFDDQFSVERPDGSNFTLKIRSTKLEDSAMYFCASTAWDSGEQYFGPGTRLTVT.

The V gene is TRBV30, the J gene TRBJ2-7; possibly TRBD1 for D (5 bases). The CDR3 loop spans 13 amino acids. The ends were cut back, 0 bases at V and 2 bases at J, with 8 bases in the middle. Germline V gene data show CDR1 as GTSNPN and CDR2 as SVGIG (reference sequence). This chain's CDR3 is CAWSVGAAYEQYF. As DNA, the CDR3 is TGTGCCTGGAGTGTAGGGGCCGCCTACGAGCAGTACTTC.

DNA of the CDR3: TGTGCCAGTAGTATATTCGGACAGGGGAGCAATCAGCCCCAGCATTTT. Residues: CASSIFGQGSNQPQHF. This rearrangement joins TRBV19 to TRBJ1-5; TRBD1 matches 9 bases. The germline CDR1 and CDR2 sequences are LNHDA and SQIVND (reference sequence). The CDR3 extends over 16 amino acids. Unmatched junction bases numbered 3, after V lost 2 bases and J lost 1 base.

The chain links TRBV7-2 to TRBJ2-3, with 12 bases aligning to TRBD2. The trim removed 5 bases at V and 4 bases at J, leaving 7 bases unmatched. The length of the CDR3 is 16 residues. CDR1 and CDR2 (germline): SGHTA, FQGNSA. For the CDR3, the DNA is TGTGCCAGCAGCCTCCTAGCGGGAGGGCCCCCAGATACGCAGTATTTT. It is translated as CASSLLAGGPPDTQYF.

The chain recombines TRBV6-6 with TRBJ1-2; D might be TRBD1 (5 bases). V lost 4 bases and J lost 4, with 16 bases in between. CDR1 and CDR2 from the germline V gene are MNHNY and SVGAGI (reference sequence). This CDR3 is 15 amino acids long. The CDR3 DNA is TGTGCCAGCAGTTCTGCATCGGGGGGTTCCTATGGCTACACCTTC. Protein sequence: CASSSASGGSYGYTF.

CDR3 nucleotide sequence: TGTGCCAGCAGCTTAGCGAGGGGACAGGGAGGTTACCACGAGCAGTACTTC. Amino acids: CASSLARGQGGYHEQYF. The chain combines TRBV7-6 with TRBJ2-7, with 9 positions matching TRBD1. The CDR3 length is 17 residues. J was trimmed by 5 bases and V by 0 bases; bases with no gene match: 11. Germline loops: CDR1 SGHVS, CDR2 FNYEAQ. The complete variable domain, with remaining parts taken from reference TRBV7-6 and TRBJ2-7, reads GAGVSQSPRYKVTKRGQDVALRCDPISGHVSLYWYRQALGQGPEFLTYFNYEAQQDKSGLPNDRFSAERPEGSISTLTIQRTEQRDSAMYRCASSLARGQGGYHEQYFGPGTRLTVT.

Here the CDR3 DNA reads TGTGCCAGCAGCTTGTTAGGGGGAAACTATGGCTACACCTTC. The encoded protein is CASSLLGGNYGYTF. The genes are TRBV7-2 and TRBJ1-2; D might be TRBD1 (6 bases). The V gene lost 3 bases and the J gene lost 2 bases, with 10 bases spanning the gap. Germline V gives CDR1 SGHTA, CDR2 FQGNSA. This CDR3 contains 14 residues.

The table lists this clone with a count of one. The rearrangement links TRBV14 to TRBJ2-7, with TRBD2 matching 12 bases. Looked up from germline, CDR1 is SGHDN and CDR2 is FVKESK. The ends lost 2 bases at V and 3 bases at J; junction bases unmatched: 2. The CDR3 length is 15 residues. The CDR3 DNA follows: TGTGCCAGCAGCCAACTAGCGGGGGGGCTCTACGAGCAGTACTTC. Protein product: CASSQLAGGLYEQYF.

The V call is TRBV25-1, the J call TRBJ2-5; TRBD1 is a possible D gene (5 bases). The CDR3 has 14 amino acids. Germline assignment: CDR1 MGHDK and CDR2 SYGVNS. V lost 5 bases and J lost 5, with 15 bases in between. CDR3 bases: TGTGCCAGCAGTCAGGACAACCTTGGGGAGACCCAGTACTTC. Protein sequence: CASSQDNLGETQYF. The full variable domain, in which reference TRBV25-1 and TRBJ2-5 provide the parts outside the CDR3, is EADIYQTPRYLVIGTGKKITLECSQTMGHDKMYWYQQDPGMELHLIHYSYGVNSTEKGDLSSESTVSRIRTEHFPLTLESARPSHTSQYLCASSQDNLGETQYFGPGTRLLVL.

This sequence joins TRBV2 and TRBJ2-5; the D is unclear. The V and J ends lost 1 base and 2 bases respectively, with 5 bases between them. The CDR3 runs to 13 residues. The germline gives CDR1 SNHLY, CDR2 FYNNEI. The CDR3 reads CASSEGIQETQYF. The CDR3 bases are TGTGCCAGCAGTGAAGGTATACAAGAGACCCAGTACTTC.

There are a few counts of this clone. V and J are TRBV13 and TRBJ2-1; 9 bases agree with TRBD2. J was trimmed by 5 bases and V by 5 bases; bases with no gene match: 13. The CDR3 totals 17 residues. CDR1 and CDR2 from the germline V gene are PRHDT and FYEKMQ (reference sequence). The CDR3 bases are TGTGCCAGCAGCCAATTGTTAGTGGCGGGAGGGGACAATGAGCAGTTCTTC. It encodes CASSQLLVAGGDNEQFF. Together with reference TRBV13 and TRBJ2-1, the CDR3 gives the full variable domain: AAGVIQSPRHLIKEKRETATLKCYPIPRHDTVYWYQQGPGQDPQFLISFYEKMQSDKGSIPDRFSAQQFSDYHSELNMSSLELGDSALYFCASSQLLVAGGDNEQFFGPGTRLTVL.

The CDR3 loop reads CASSIEPSRGGTEAFF. CDR3 in DNA: TGTGCCAGTAGTATAGAACCGTCCAGGGGAGGGACTGAAGCTTTCTTT. The V and J genes are TRBV19 and TRBJ1-1, with D maybe TRBD1 (6 bases). This CDR3 is 16 amino acids long. V lost 0 bases and J lost 5, with 16 bases in between. CDR1 is LNHDA, CDR2 SQIVND, per germline (reference sequence).

This sequence joins TRBV5-1 and TRBJ2-3; 7 bases align to TRBD2. This CDR3 has 16 amino acids. V trimming: 0 bases; J trimming: 0 bases; junction bases outside the gene matches: 4. The germline CDR1 and CDR2 sequences are SGHRS and YFSETQ. The CDR3: CASSLVTRGSTDTQYF. The CDR3 region has the DNA TGCGCCAGCAGCTTGGTAACGCGGGGGAGCACAGATACGCAGTATTTT.

In its sample, this clone was seen once. J is TRBJ2-1 and V is TRBV28; 7 positions agree with TRBD2. The V segment lost 7 bases and the J segment 0 bases; nucleotides outside the gene matches: 6. The germline V gene has CDR1 MDHEN and CDR2 SYDVKM. The CDR3 spans 15 residues. The chain's CDR3 is CASTGGPSSYNEQFF. The CDR3 region has the DNA TGTGCCAGCACGGGGGGTCCGAGCTCCTACAATGAGCAGTTCTTC.

The V and J genes are TRBV7-2 and TRBJ2-1; 7 bases align to TRBD2. V gave up 2 bases and J gave up 5 bases; unmatched junction bases: 6. Germline-derived CDR1 and CDR2 are SGHTA and FQGNSA. CDR3 length equals 15 residues. Here the CDR3 reads CASSLWAGRDNEQFF. CDR3 in DNA: TGTGCCAGCAGCTTATGGGCAGGGAGGGACAATGAGCAGTTCTTC.

This clone was seen only once. The chain links TRBV5-1 to TRBJ2-7; TRBD2 matches 9 bases. The CDR3 is made up of 15 amino acids. The V segment lost 0 bases and the J segment 3 bases; nucleotides outside the gene matches: 4. Germline V gene data show CDR1 as SGHRS and CDR2 as YFSETQ. The CDR3 is CASSLGVAGDYEQYF. The CDR3 DNA reads as TGCGCCAGCAGCTTGGGGGTAGCGGGGGACTACGAGCAGTACTTC.

The V and J genes are TRBV10-3 and TRBJ1-2, with TRBD1 identical over 7 bases. The ends lost 6 bases at V and 4 bases at J; junction bases unmatched: 8. The CDR3 extends over 14 amino acids. The germline V gene has CDR1 ENHRY and CDR2 SYGVKD. DNA for the CDR3: TGTGCCATCAGCGCGGGACAGACCCTCTATGGCTACACCTTC. This gives the protein CAISAGQTLYGYTF.

J is TRBJ2-5 and V is TRBV5-1, with a tentative D call TRBD2 (5 bases). CDR3 size: 15 residues. V lost 5 bases and J lost 2, with 16 bases in between. Germline assignment: CDR1 SGHRS and CDR2 YFSETQ. The CDR3 bases are TGCGCCAGCAGGGATAGGACTGTGTATCAAGAGACCCAGTACTTC. Translated: CASRDRTVYQETQYF. Together with reference TRBV5-1 and TRBJ2-5, the CDR3 gives the full variable domain: KAGVTQTPRYLIKTRGQQVTLSCSPISGHRSVSWYQQTPGQGLQFLFEYFSETQRNKGNFPGRFSGRQFSNSRSEMNVSTLELGDSALYLCASRDRTVYQETQYFGPGTRLLVL.

About this clone: Compared with germline, one end of the junction differs, possibly owing to a read error. The rearrangement joins TRBV5-1 to TRBJ2-6, with D perhaps matching TRBD1 (5 bases). The CDR3 totals 15 residues. Germline V gene sequence: CDR1 SGHRS, CDR2 YFSETQ. CDR3 sequence reads: CASSEGYSGANGLTF. CDR3 in DNA: TGCGCCAGCAGCGAAGGGTACTCTGGGGCCAACGGCCTGACTTTC.

The chain combines TRBV28 with TRBJ2-3; TRBD1 agrees at 10 bases. There are 15 residues in the CDR3. The V and J ends lost 7 bases and 4 bases, in that order; junction bases with no gene match: 8. From germline, CDR1 is MDHEN and CDR2 SYDVKM. CDR3 nucleotides: TGTGCCAGCACCCCGGGACAGGGGATCTCAGATACGCAGTATTTT. Protein product: CASTPGQGISDTQYF.

The chain links TRBV29-1 to TRBJ1-6, with TRBD1 identical over 7 bases. This CDR3 spans 14 amino acids. J was trimmed by 5 bases and V by 7 bases; bases with no gene match: 8. Germline CDR1 and CDR2: SQVTM and ANQGSEA. The DNA of the CDR3 is TGCAGCGCAGGGGGTGGGTCGGATAATTCACCCCTCCACTTT. It encodes CSAGGGSDNSPLHF.

The V call is TRBV5-1, the J call TRBJ1-4, with 7 bases that match TRBD1. Germline CDR1 and CDR2: SGHRS and YFSETQ. V trimming: 0 bases; J trimming: 5 bases; junction bases outside the gene matches: 4. The CDR3 has 15 amino acids. In DNA, the CDR3 is TGCGCCAGCAGCTTGGGGGACAGCCAAAATGAAAAACTGTTTTTT. Protein sequence: CASSLGDSQNEKLFF.

CDR3 sequence (DNA): TGCGCCAGCAGCCAATCGAGCTCTGGGGCCAACGTCCTGACTTTC. Its translation: CASSQSSSGANVLTF. The chain uses TRBV4-1 and TRBJ2-6; D remains unclear. V was trimmed by 2 bases and J by 0 bases, leaving 5 bases between them. In germline, CDR1 is MGHRA, CDR2 YSYEKL. This CDR3 spans 15 amino acids.

With respect to this clone: Other DNA sequences of this sample code for an identical CDR3. V is TRBV7-9 and J is TRBJ1-5; D is perhaps TRBD1 (5 bases). V was clipped by 5 bases and J by 8 bases, with 10 bases between them. Germline CDR1 reads SEHNR; CDR2 reads FQNEAQ (reference sequence). CDR3 length: 12 amino acids. CDR3 sequence (DNA): TGTGCCAGCAGCCTTGGAGGGGAGCCCCAGCATTTT. This codes for CASSLGGEPQHF.

This clone was counted a few times. This chain uses TRBV6-5 with TRBJ2-7, with TRBD2 matching 9 bases. Germline V gene lookup returns CDR1 MNHEY and CDR2 SVGAGI. Trimming cost V 5 bases and J 6 bases; bases outside gene matches: 8. The CDR3 has 14 residues. CDR3 loop: CASSDTSGSTEQYF. Here the CDR3 DNA reads TGTGCCAGCAGTGATACTAGCGGGTCAACCGAGCAGTACTTC.

The J gene is TRBJ2-3, the V gene TRBV7-2; D might be TRBD2 (6 bases). The CDR3 is 16 amino acids. Germline lookup yields CDR1 SGHTA and CDR2 FQGNSA. The ends were cut back, 1 base at V and 4 bases at J, with 15 bases in the middle. CDR3 in DNA: TGTGCCAGCAGCTTAGGACCGGTGGGGGGAGCAGATACGCAGTATTTT. This sequence encodes CASSLGPVGGADTQYF.

The rearrangement links TRBV5-1 to TRBJ2-5; the match to TRBD1 covers 7 bases. The CDR3 contains 14 residues. With V trimmed by 4 bases and J by 2 bases, 5 bases remained unmatched. Germline CDR1 reads SGHRS; CDR2 reads YFSETQ. The CDR3 coding sequence is TGCGCCAGCAGCCCTGGGACAGTTCAAGAGACCCAGTACTTC. It specifies CASSPGTVQETQYF. Full variable domain (rest looked up from reference TRBV5-1 and TRBJ2-5): KAGVTQTPRYLIKTRGQQVTLSCSPISGHRSVSWYQQTPGQGLQFLFEYFSETQRNKGNFPGRFSGRQFSNSRSEMNVSTLELGDSALYLCASSPGTVQETQYFGPGTRLLVL.

A few counts support this clone. V is TRBV28 and J is TRBJ1-1; 8 bases map to TRBD1. Unmatched junction bases numbered 7, after V lost 6 bases and J lost 4 bases. Germline V lookup: CDR1 MDHEN, CDR2 SYDVKM. The CDR3 length is 14 residues. The DNA of the CDR3 is TGTGCCAGCAGCCCAGGGGGCGACTCCACTGAAGCTTTCTTT. Its protein product is CASSPGGDSTEAFF.

The chain combines TRBV5-1 with TRBJ2-6; maybe TRBD2 (5 bases). Germline V CDR1 and CDR2: SGHRS, YFSETQ. CDR3 length equals 18 residues. Trimming took 0 bases from V and 2 from J, leaving 15 bases between them. The DNA for the CDR3 is TGCGCCAGCAGCTTGGTTTTGACTACCTACCCTGGGGCCAACGTCCTGACTTTC. Translation gives CASSLVLTTYPGANVLTF.

The chain combines TRBV19 with TRBJ2-3, with D possibly matching TRBD1 (5 bases). CDR1 is LNHDA, CDR2 SQIVND, per germline (reference sequence). Trimming stripped 4 bases from V and 4 bases from J, with 9 bases between. The CDR3 length is 13 residues. The CDR3 loop is CASSTWGADTQYF. Written as DNA, the CDR3 is TGTGCCAGTAGTACGTGGGGCGCAGATACGCAGTATTTT.